These 10 T cell receptor beta chains were all obtained from the same sample, sequenced in a study of CD8 T cells in ankylosing spondylitis. TCRdb itself ran the 5' RACE reads through MiXCR, one entry per CDR3 protein. The sample lists some 200,000 distinct CDR3 sequences, 10% to 15% occurring once. Sequencing was done on a sample of blood, either unsorted or a sorted T cell fraction (not recorded which). The receptors were sampled from a male donor with ankylosing spondylitis or in good health (not recorded which).

This clonotype was detected many times. The rearrangement uses TRBV4-1 and TRBJ1-4, with 7 bases matching TRBD1. V lost 2 bases and J lost 0; bases outside the gene matches: 3. The CDR3 is 16 amino acids. Germline V gives CDR1 MGHRA, CDR2 YSYEKL. In nucleotides, the CDR3 is TGCGCCAGCAGCCAACGACAGGGCCCAACTAATGAAAAACTGTTTTTT. Its protein is CASSQRQGPTNEKLFF.

This clonotype occurred a few times. The rearrangement uses TRBV12-3 or TRBV12-4 and TRBJ2-3, with unresolved D. The CDR3 runs to 14 residues. Trimming pared 5 bases from V and 2 bases from J, leaving 11 bases between. The CDR3 region has the DNA TGTGCCAGCAGTCCGACCCACTACACAGATACGCAGTATTTT. Protein: CASSPTHYTDTQYF.

This clonotype was detected many times. This rearrangement joins TRBV7-9 to TRBJ2-7; the D gene is possibly TRBD1 (5 bases). The V gene's germline CDR1 is SEHNR and CDR2 FQNEAQ (reference sequence). V was pared by 10 bases and J by 3 bases, with 13 bases between. CDR3 length: 12 residues. The DNA of the CDR3 is TGTGCCATTCGATTGGACAACTACGAGCAGTACTTC. As protein: CAIRLDNYEQYF.

The chain has TRBV12-3 or TRBV12-4 and TRBJ2-3; D remains unclear. The ends were cut back, 0 bases at V and 2 bases at J, with 9 bases in the middle. The CDR3 is made up of 15 amino acids. DNA for the CDR3: TGTGCCAGCAGTTTAGCGGTTGCGGACACAGATACGCAGTATTTT. Translated, it gives CASSLAVADTDTQYF.

The genes are TRBV20-1 and TRBJ2-1; D might be TRBD2 (5 bases). Looked up from germline, CDR1 is DFQATT and CDR2 is SNEGSKA (reference sequence). This CDR3 has 13 amino acids. V was pared by 3 bases and J by 0 bases, with 6 bases between. The CDR3 spells CSASGGSYNEQFF. In nucleotides, the CDR3 is TGCAGTGCTAGCGGAGGCTCCTACAATGAGCAGTTCTTC.

The J gene is TRBJ2-2, the V gene TRBV7-9; a possible D gene is TRBD2 (6 bases). This CDR3 has 16 residues. The V gene lost 2 bases and the J gene lost 4 bases, with 14 bases spanning the gap. The germline V gene encodes CDR1 SEHNR and CDR2 FQNEAQ (reference sequence). The CDR3 DNA reads as TGTGCCAGCAGCTTAAGACACCGGGAGCGCACCGGGGAGCTGTTTTTT. It yields the protein CASSLRHRERTGELFF.

This clonotype was seen at least ten times. The chain carries TRBV18 and TRBJ2-5; 7 positions match TRBD2. V shed 1 base, J shed 3 bases, and the junction held 2 bases outside the gene matches. Germline V CDR1 and CDR2: KGHSH, LQKENI. The CDR3 sequence is 14 residues long. CDR3 amino acids: CASSPRGGEETQYF. CDR3 bases: TGTGCCAGCTCACCACGGGGGGGTGAAGAGACCCAGTACTTC.

This sequence joins TRBV6-1 and TRBJ2-6; D unclear. The germline gives CDR1 MNHNS, CDR2 SASEGT. V was clipped by 8 bases and J by 0 bases, with 11 bases between them. The CDR3 sequence is 15 residues long. The CDR3 loop is CASYLQTSGANVLTF. CDR3 nucleotide sequence: TGTGCCAGCTACCTACAAACCTCTGGGGCCAACGTCCTGACTTTC.

This chain joins TRBV5-6 and TRBJ1-6, with D uncertain. The V gene lost 1 base and the J gene lost 8 bases, with 7 bases spanning the gap. The CDR3 is 13 amino acids. The germline V gene has CDR1 SGHDT and CDR2 YYEEEE. Here the CDR3 reads CASSLSSHSPLHF. CDR3 nucleotides: TGTGCCAGCAGCTTGAGTAGTCATTCACCCCTCCACTTT.

The chain is built from TRBV2 and TRBJ2-2; 7 bases agree with TRBD1. The germline gives CDR1 SNHLY, CDR2 FYNNEI. CDR3 length equals 14 residues. Losses at the gene ends were 6 bases for V and 6 bases for J; bases not matched to a gene: 7. The CDR3 DNA is TGTGCCAGCAGCGATAAAGACAGGGCCGGGGAGCTGTTTTTT. Protein sequence: CASSDKDRAGELFF.